This T cell receptor beta chain was sequenced for a study of blood T cell repertoires in COVID-19. Study overall: Samples representing acute and convalescent COVID-19 were sourced from the United States, Italy and Spain.

Study members were between 18 and 89 years old and lived in fewer than 30 US regions. Cohort 3 donors were reported recovered after two negative PCRs, clearance, or symptom resolution. For this clone: Other DNA sequences in the sample encode the same CDR3.

Original analysis: From reference gene primer amplification, estimates of nucleated cell counts were derived. Method: immunoSEQ multiplex PCR; TCRdb's copy keeps in-frame clones and lacks some. V, J and clone size reflect that table, while D and trimming were determined from the DNA. The sample consists of around 300,000 clones, 88% of them appearing once. The origin of this receptor is a woman in her 50s who had recovered from COVID-19. The sequencing sample was made of PBMCs or T cells enriched from blood (not recorded which).

In DNA, the CDR3 is TGTGCCAGCAGAGGACAGGGCTCCTACGAGCAGTACTTC. This encodes CASRGQGSYEQYF. The chain is built from TRBV6-5 and TRBJ2-7; 8 positions match TRBD1. Germline V gives CDR1 MNHEY, CDR2 SVGAGI. V lost 6 bases to trimming and J lost 0 bases; unmatched junction nucleotides: 1. The CDR3 has 13 amino acids.